Listed below are T cell receptor beta chains from one sample, sequenced in a study of cytomegalovirus exposure and HLA in healthy donors. Sequencing used immunoSEQ multiplex PCR; TCRdb keeps in-frame clones, though not all of them. The profile shows some 120,000 clones, roughly 70% of them singletons. The sample taken for sequencing was PBMCs. Receptors were obtained from a man between 40 and 49 years old in good health and CMV-seropositive. The CDR3 runs from the conserved cysteine through the conserved F or W. The D gene is left open where the match is weak. Clone size is shown for a subset of rows, as once, few, many or a class of expanded clone.

d_call,v_call,clone_size,j_call,cdr3_aa,cdr3_nt
TRBD2,TRBV29-1,NA,TRBJ2-7,CSATNGLVDGYEQYF,TGCAGCGCTACAAACGGACTAGTAGATGGCTACGAGCAGTACTTC
TRBD2,TRBV5-6,NA,TRBJ2-7,CASSLAFGAGVHEQYF,TGTGCCAGCAGCTTGGCCTTCGGAGCGGGAGTGCACGAGCAGTACTTC
NA,TRBV10-3,few,TRBJ1-5,CAIGDKNQPQHF,TGTGCCATCGGTGACAAAAATCAGCCCCAGCATTTT
NA,TRBV5-1,NA,TRBJ2-1,CASSETEGSSYNEQFF,TGCGCCAGCAGCGAGACCGAAGGGAGCTCCTACAATGAGCAGTTCTTC
NA,TRBV27,NA,TRBJ2-7,CASSLPGLPPSEQYF,TGTGCCAGCAGTTTGCCGGGACTGCCGCCTTCCGAGCAGTACTTC
NA,TRBV7-2,NA,TRBJ2-1,CASSPTRVKGEQFF,TGTGCCAGCAGCCCCACGAGGGTTAAAGGTGAGCAGTTCTTC
NA,TRBV11-2,few,TRBJ2-2,CASSSQITAANTGELFF,TGTGCCAGCAGCTCCCAAATAACAGCGGCTAACACCGGGGAGCTGTTTTTT
NA,TRBV5-8,few,TRBJ2-7,CASSLVGQIYEQYF,TGTGCCAGCAGCTTAGTTGGGCAGATCTACGAGCAGTACTTC
NA,TRBV13,medium-sized,TRBJ1-6,CASSPLQGPDSPLHF,TGTGCCAGCAGCCCCTTACAGGGCCCGGATTCACCCCTCCACTTT
TRBD2,TRBV6-1,few,TRBJ2-3,CASTGLAGGPDTQYF,TGTGCCAGCACTGGACTAGCGGGAGGGCCAGATACGCAGTATTTT
TRBD2,TRBV9,NA,TRBJ2-7,CASSVATRGYEQYF,TGTGCCAGCAGCGTAGCTACGCGGGGGTACGAGCAGTACTTC
NA,TRBV19,NA,TRBJ1-2,CASIETGRLPYGYTF,TGTGCCAGTATTGAAACCGGGAGATTACCCTATGGCTACACCTTC
NA,TRBV25-1,NA,TRBJ1-6,CASSDSEASSYNSPLHF,TGTGCCAGCAGTGACAGCGAGGCCTCCTCCTATAATTCACCCCTCCACTTT
NA,TRBV6-6,NA,TRBJ2-7,CASNNRDIAYEQYF,TGTGCCAGCAATAACCGGGACATCGCCTACGAGCAGTACTTC
NA,TRBV7-4,NA,TRBJ1-5,CASSLARLYQPQHF,TGTGCCAGCAGCTTAGCGAGATTATATCAGCCCCAGCATTTT
TRBD2,TRBV2,NA,TRBJ2-3,CASSLLAPSTDTQYF,TGTGCCAGCAGCCTACTAGCGCCGAGCACAGATACGCAGTATTTT
NA,TRBV9,NA,TRBJ1-1,CASSPSGDTEAFF,TGTGCCAGCAGTCCATCGGGGGACACTGAAGCTTTCTTT
TRBD2,TRBV14,NA,TRBJ2-1,CASSELGGVNEQFF,TGTGCCAGCAGCGAACTTGGGGGGGTTAATGAGCAGTTCTTC
TRBD1,TRBV29-1,NA,TRBJ1-1,CSAHEGGNTEAFF,TGCAGCGCCCATGAAGGGGGCAACACTGAAGCTTTCTTT
TRBD2,TRBV4-2,NA,TRBJ2-3,CASSPEAAGGPDTQYF,TGTGCCAGCAGCCCCGAGGCAGCGGGAGGGCCAGATACGCAGTATTTT
NA,TRBV30,NA,TRBJ1-1,CAWNQGMNTEAFF,TGTGCCTGGAATCAGGGGATGAACACTGAAGCTTTCTTT
NA,TRBV19,NA,TRBJ1-5,CASSEVNQPQHF,TGTGCCAGTAGTGAGGTCAATCAGCCCCAGCATTTT
NA,TRBV9,NA,TRBJ2-6,CASSVGVGQGGSGANVLTF,TGTGCCAGCAGCGTAGGAGTCGGCCAGGGAGGCTCTGGGGCCAACGTCCTGACTTTC
TRBD1,TRBV7-6,NA,TRBJ1-2,CASSVGTDLNYGYTF,TGTGCCAGCAGCGTAGGGACAGACCTTAACTATGGCTACACCTTC
NA,TRBV28,NA,TRBJ1-3,CASSLDPRFSTGSGNTIYF,TGTGCCAGCAGTTTAGACCCACGCTTCTCCACAGGGTCTGGAAACACCATATATTTT
TRBD1,TRBV4-2,NA,TRBJ1-3,CASSQTLGTGRNTIYF,TGTGCCAGCAGCCAAACCCTTGGGACAGGGAGAAACACCATATATTTT
TRBD1,TRBV5-1,NA,TRBJ2-3,CASSLDPSGTGATDTQYF,TGCGCCAGCAGCTTGGACCCGTCCGGGACAGGGGCCACAGATACGCAGTATTTT